The T cell receptor beta chain under discussion was sequenced for a study of blood T cell repertoires in COVID-19. Turning to the study itself: Samples representing acute and convalescent COVID-19 were sourced from the United States, Italy and Spain. The analysed material was cDNA or gDNA that came from T cells, B-cell-depleted T cells, or PBMCs.

The data were produced by immunoSEQ multiplex PCR, yet TCRdb's version contains in-frame clones alone and is incomplete. The table includes 160,000 or so clones, roughly nine tenths detected once. The sequence was obtained from a woman in her 70s with acute or convalescent COVID-19. Material: peripheral blood.

In nucleotides, the CDR3 is TGTGCCAGCAGCACAATCCCCCAATCCCACAGGCTCCGGTCGTGTGGCTACACCTTC. It codes for CASSTIPQSHRLRSCGYTF. The chain combines TRBV21-1 with TRBJ1-2; the D segment call TRBD1 is taken from the table without a DNA check. TRBV21-1 is tagged as a pseudogene. The CDR3 loop spans 19 amino acids.